In this sample, the clone carrying this TCR beta chain turned up many times. No antigen is known for it. This entry is derived from a study of T-cell memory formation after mild COVID-19. Study as a whole: Most TCR clusters belonged to a single donor.

Study-level findings and limits: While clones contracting from day 15 to 85 were balanced between CD4 and CD8, later expanders leaned CD4+.

TCRdb re-called the 5' RACE reads with MiXCR, one entry per CDR3 protein. The table includes around 180,000 distinct CDR3 sequences, around 20% detected once. The specimen was PBMCs or a T cell subset sorted from them (not recorded which). This TCR derives from a man aged 18 to 29 who had mild COVID-19 (a few samples of this study predate the infection). Cell type and time point are not known.

This CDR3 is CASSFSGGADTQYF. DNA for the CDR3: TGTGCCAGCAGCTTTAGCGGGGGGGCAGATACGCAGTATTTT. The J gene is TRBJ2-3, the V gene TRBV7-2; TRBD2 matches 11 bases. Germline V lookup: CDR1 SGHTA, CDR2 FQGNSA. J was trimmed by 4 bases and V by 3 bases; bases with no gene match: 0. This CDR3 comprises 14 residues. Together with reference TRBV7-2 and TRBJ2-3, the CDR3 gives the full variable domain: GAGVSQSPSNKVTEKGKDVELRCDPISGHTALYWYRQSLGQGLEFLIYFQGNSAPDKSGLPSDRFSAERTGGSVSTLTIQRTQQEDSAVYLCASSFSGGADTQYFGPGTRLTVL.